This T cell receptor beta chain was captured in a study of early T cells in non-severe SARS-CoV-2 infection. J lost 0 bases, V lost 4 bases, and 10 bases had no gene match. Germline assignment: CDR1 SGHTA and CDR2 FQGNSA. The length of the CDR3 is 18 residues. This clonotype was counted at least ten times. Antigen: not known. Study-level results: Private and CD4 specificities were missed by VDJdb matching, skewed to anti-spike CD8.

Unique molecular identifiers were attached to individual cDNA molecules. TCRdb fed the 5' RACE reads into MiXCR, producing one record per CDR3 protein. This sample has approximately 81,000 distinct CDR3 sequences, with 5.5% to 7.5% found just once. The specimen sequenced was whole blood. The TCR comes from an adult who was a healthcare worker with PCR-confirmed SARS-CoV-2 infection or an uninfected control (not recorded which). The chain employs TRBV7-2 and TRBJ2-4, with 9 bases fitting TRBD1. The CDR3 sequence: CASSSPTDRGVAKNIQYF. The DNA of the CDR3 is TGTGCCAGCAGCTCTCCAACCGACAGGGGGGTAGCCAAAAACATTCAGTACTTC.